What follows are 8 T cell receptor beta chains derived from one specimen sequenced in a study of blood T cell repertoires in COVID-19. Here immunoSEQ multiplex PCR was the method, and the copy in TCRdb shows in-frame clones only, minus some. The sample contains over 200,000 clones, under 85% of which appear only once. Sequenced input: PBMCs or T cells enriched from blood (not recorded which). These receptors were collected from a man aged 60 to 69 who had recovered from COVID-19.

This chain uses TRBV10-3 with TRBJ1-6; D is uncertain. Trimming stripped 10 bases from V and 12 bases from J, with 19 bases between. The CDR3 consists of 13 residues. The V gene's germline CDR1 is ENHRY and CDR2 SYGVKD. CDR3 protein: CANGRDKSLPLHF. The CDR3 nucleotides read TGTGCCAACGGGCGGGATAAATCCCTACCCCTCCACTTT.

The chain recombines TRBV6-2 or TRBV6-3 with TRBJ2-7; 8 bases are a match to TRBD1. V lost 6 bases to trimming and J lost 0 bases; unmatched junction nucleotides: 4. The CDR3 totals 14 residues. CDR1 is MNHEY, CDR2 SVGEGT, per germline. The CDR3 is CASSSGTGSYEQYF. For the CDR3, the DNA is TGTGCCAGCAGCTCCGGGACAGGCTCCTACGAGCAGTACTTC.

This clone has more than one count but fewer than ten. The chain is built from TRBV15 and TRBJ1-6, with D perhaps matching TRBD1 (5 bases). Germline loops: CDR1 LNHNV, CDR2 YYDKDF (reference sequence). This CDR3 region has 14 residues. Trimming pared 5 bases from V and 13 bases from J, leaving 18 bases between. DNA of the CDR3: TGTGCCACCAGCCCCACTGGGGCAGGGATCCCCCTCCACTTT. It yields the protein CATSPTGAGIPLHF.

As regards this clone: The identical CDR3 is also encoded by other nucleotide sequences in the sample. CDR3 loop: CASSFTGEEQYF. CDR3 sequence (DNA): TGTGCCAGCAGCTTCACAGGGGAAGAGCAGTACTTC. The rearrangement uses TRBV5-5 and TRBJ2-7; 7 bases match TRBD1. Trimming cost V 2 bases and J 7 bases; bases outside gene matches: 3. This CDR3 comprises 12 residues. The germline V gene encodes CDR1 SGHKS and CDR2 YYEKEE (reference sequence).

The chain uses TRBV4-3 and TRBJ2-7; 7 positions match TRBD1. V was pared by 0 bases and J by 12 bases, with 14 bases of the junction left unmatched. The CDR3 covers 15 residues. CDR1 and CDR2 (germline): LGHNA, YSLEER. CDR3 sequence reads: CASSQDPGTEGRRYF. CDR3 nucleotides: TGCGCCAGCAGCCAAGATCCCGGGACAGAGGGGCGGCGGTACTTC.

This clone occurred once. J is TRBJ1-5 and V is TRBV11-2; no definite D call. CDR1 and CDR2 (germline): SGHAT, FQNNGV. The CDR3 runs to 16 residues. V lost 2 bases to trimming and J lost 4 bases, with 15 bases between them. CDR3 region: CASSLMRPAPNQPQHF. In DNA form, the CDR3 reads TGTGCCAGCAGCTTAATGCGGCCAGCCCCTAATCAGCCCCAGCATTTT. Full variable domain (remainder filled in from reference TRBV11-2 and TRBJ1-5): EAGVAQSPRYKIIEKRQSVAFWCNPISGHATLYWYQQILGQGPKLLIQFQNNGVVDDSQLPKDRFSAERLKGVDSTLKIQPAKLEDSAVYLCASSLMRPAPNQPQHFGDGTRLSIL.

The rearrangement uses TRBV19 and TRBJ1-3; no clear D gene. Trimming took 7 bases from V and 2 from J, leaving 12 bases between them. This CDR3 has 14 amino acids. CDR1 LNHDA and CDR2 SQIVND come from the germline V gene (reference sequence). CDR3: CASKSQSAGNTIYF. In DNA, the CDR3 is TGTGCCAGTAAGAGCCAATCCGCTGGAAACACCATATATTTT.

The chain employs TRBV6-5 and TRBJ2-3; D may be TRBD2 (7 bases). CDR3 length equals 15 residues. Trimming took off 5 bases at V and 2 bases at J, with 14 bases between the two ends. Germline assignment: CDR1 MNHEY and CDR2 SVGAGI. The CDR3 DNA is TGTGCCAGCAGTCTTTGGGGGGGCGACACAGATACGCAGTATTTT. Translating gives CASSLWGGDTDTQYF.